The T cell receptor (beta chain) under discussion was sequenced for a study of identical twins. Study findings and constraints: Beta out-of-frame twin sharing showed a weaker excess.

Each CDR3 protein gets one entry after TCRdb re-called the 5' RACE reads with MiXCR. This sample yields approximately 220,000 distinct CDR3 sequences, of which 6% to 8% are seen a single time; roughly 5.4% belongs to the top ten. The CDR3 consists of 15 residues. Between the trimmed V and J ends, which lost 1 base and 8 bases, there was a span of 15 bases. The V gene's germline CDR1 is MGHRA and CDR2 YSYEKL. This clonotype was counted a few times. Its target is not known. This sample also appeared in a second study, on yellow fever vaccine responses in identical twins.

The sequence was obtained from a woman younger than 35 in good health. Sequencing was carried out using CD8+ T cells sorted from blood. This sequence joins TRBV4-1 and TRBJ2-1; a weak D match, TRBD2 (6 bases). The CDR3 DNA sequence: TGCGCCAGCAGCCAAGTCGGGAGCCCGGGCGATGAGCAGTTCTTC. This encodes CASSQVGSPGDEQFF.